This T cell receptor (beta chain) comes out of a study of OX40 agonist ivuxolimab in advanced cancers. Study in general: Hepatocellular carcinoma, melanoma, renal cell or head and neck cancer occurred in dose-escalation patients.

Sequencing used immunoSEQ multiplex PCR; TCRdb keeps in-frame clones, though not all of them. In the table there are around 63,000 clones, just over 85% of which are singletons. For this clone: Its antigen remains unidentified.

Study results and caveats: Relatively little clonal expansion, among the lowest observed, appeared in partial responders at 0.1-3.0 mg/kg.

Trimming shortened V by 4 bases and J by 2 bases, and 13 bases separated the two germline ends. The germline V gene encodes CDR1 SGHRS and CDR2 YFSETQ. The CDR3 contains 14 residues. The TCR originated in an adult with an advanced solid tumor such as melanoma, head and neck, liver or kidney cancer. Specimen: CD4+ or CD8+ T cells sorted from blood, collected in a trial of the OX40 agonist ivuxolimab. This rearrangement joins TRBV5-1 to TRBJ2-7; D perhaps matches TRBD1 (6 bases). The CDR3 loop reads CASSLTGQAYEQYF. For the CDR3, the DNA is TGCGCCAGCAGCCTTACGGGACAAGCCTACGAGCAGTACTTC.